The T cell receptor (beta chain) under discussion was sequenced for a study of blood T cells in healthy people across ages (dated by TCRdb to the mid-2010s). As for the study more broadly: In model experiments, template switching captured roughly one uniquely barcoded TCR beta cDNA molecule for every two T cells. For two donors (one aged 18 to 29 and one aged 80 or older), the study analyzed two additional independent replicas of 1 million unique cDNA reads from the same blood draw. Four age groups were formed from the donors: young (average roughly 16 years), middle-aged (just under 40), aged (about 68) and long-lived (about 75). Donors of different ages were randomly distributed across sequencing lanes to avoid experimental bias. Using deep sequencing normalized with unique cDNA molecular identifiers, the study measured how TCR beta repertoire diversity changes with age. On the study overall, not on this receptor specifically: Donor CMV infection status was unknown, potentially confounding age-related changes in expanded clonotypes. As age increased, observed TCR beta diversity per million T cells dropped in a roughly linear way, and a significant reduction was already evident by age approximately 40. Total diversity estimates from one million sequenced T cells were considered lower bounds and underestimates. There was a strong correlation between observed TCR beta diversity and the percentage of naive T cells measured by flow cytometry. Bulk unsorted PBMC profiling prevented conclusive comparison of naive and antigen-experienced compartments. Compared with the aged group, the long-lived group had more naive CD4+ T cells, fewer expanded clones and increased TCR diversity, suggesting age selection.

This clonotype was detected only once. Its cognate antigen has yet to be identified. Per-base qualities were not stored, and no clone one base away is much larger. The roughly 39 donors, aged about 6 to 95 years, were systemically healthy Caucasian individuals from Russia. Approximately 10 milliliters of peripheral blood were collected from each donor into EDTA-treated Vacutainer tubes. Ficoll-Paque density-gradient centrifugation was used to isolate PBMCs, with at least 7 million per sample. Total RNA was extracted from PBMCs with Trizol reagent, with at least 5 micrograms obtained per sample. For every donor, an aliquot of PBMCs went through flow cytometry to measure the percentages of naive CD45RAhigh/CD27high T cells. Libraries came from 5' RACE. The listed sequencing device is Illumina HiSeq 2500. A second about 7 to 12 cycle PCR used a sample-barcoded 5' primer and a J-beta primer mix. A unique molecular identifier was introduced onto each TCR beta cDNA molecule by a template-switch 5' adaptor carrying 12 random nucleotides. Each sample yielded at least 2.5 million CDR3-containing paired-end reads. First-strand cDNA synthesis was performed from all RNA using the Mint cDNA synthesis kit, with priming by a TRBC-specific oligonucleotide. After uracil-DNA glycosylase treatment, a first 18-cycle PCR used universal primers M1SS and BC2_uni_R on all cDNA. Turning to the authors' computational methods: For normalization, 1 million high-quality reads were randomly selected from each sample, with every read carrying a distinct molecular identifier. Reads sharing molecular identifiers were discarded rather than binned into consensus sequences. MiTCR, set to a Q25 quality threshold and the strictest error-elimination algorithm, was used for CDR3 identification, clonotype clustering and error correction. A nonparametric unseen species model using Euler transformation provided a lower-bound estimate of total TCR beta diversity. TCRdb's own reprocessing of the public reads used fastp at Q25 and MiXCR and kept productive beta chains. Rows merge per CDR3 protein into single entries with the most common DNA and genes. TCRdb, not the original authors, processed these V and J calls. Present in this sample are roughly 2 million distinct CDR3 sequences, about 49% of which were seen just once. The ten most abundant clones make up 2% to 2.5% of the sample.

The sequencing input was blood. The clonotype was recovered from a woman aged 40-49 years in good health.

At the DNA level, the sequence is TGTGCCAGCAGGTCCGGGGGGGCGTGGGAGACCCAGTACTTC. It translates to CASRSGGAWETQYF. The chain joins TRBV7-2 to TRBJ2-5; TRBD2 matches 8 bases in the middle. The junction shows trimming of 6 bases on V and 5 bases on J, and the gene matches do not reach 8 bases of it. For CDR1 and CDR2, the germline V gene lists SGHTA and FQGNSA. The CDR3 holds 14 amino acids from the cysteine to the phenylalanine. The read is trimmed to its CDR3 DNA, 42 bases read in frame from base 1. The full variable domain, with segments outside the CDR3 supplied by the reference TRBV7-2 and TRBJ2-5 proteins, appears as GAGVSQSPSNKVTEKGKDVELRCDPISGHTALYWYRQSLGQGLEFLIYFQGNSAPDKSGLPSDRFSAERTGGSVSTLTIQRTQQEDSAVYLCASRSGGAWETQYFGPGTRLLVL.